The source of this TCR beta chain is a study of early T cells in non-severe SARS-CoV-2 infection (dated by TCRdb to 2020 to 2022). The study in broad terms: Because TCR sequencing relied on bulk RNA taken from unsorted whole blood, pairing of alpha and beta chains was not possible. Beyond this particular receptor, the publication reports: VDJdb matching was skewed toward anti-spike CD8 responses, so virus-specific expansions were likely underestimated and private and CD4 specificities were missed.

A case-control design nested within a healthcare worker cohort in London, UK, was used, with weekly nasopharyngeal swab PCR tests and blood sampling performed. Healthcare workers were recruited during the week of the UK lockdown, between 23 and 31 March 2020, and followed weekly for up to 16 weeks. Library generation was performed with 5' RACE. Reads for this sample came from a NextSeq 500. To correct for sequencing error and PCR bias, the TCR library protocol tagged individual cDNA molecules with unique molecular identifiers. TCR alpha and beta chains were both sequenced, and the abundances of alpha and beta sequences in each sample were closely correlated with each other. The paper's data handling went like this. V gene, J gene and CDR3 annotation of TCR sequences was performed with Decombinator V4. TCRs were defined as expanded if a significant change between any two time points was detected under a Poisson model with p below 0.0001. TCR abundances were normalised to the total number of TCRs sequenced per sample and were expressed as counts per million. MAIT TCRs were defined by TRAV1-2 paired with TRAJ12, TRAJ20 or TRAJ33, and iNKT TCRs by TRAV10 paired with TRAJ18. VDJdb, accessed 1 November 2021, was searched for CMV, EBV and SARS-CoV-2 annotated TCRs, excluding TCRs annotated for multiple antigens. The public sequencing data were trimmed at Q25 with fastp and processed into clonotypes with MiXCR by TCRdb, which kept only in-frame beta chains. Every CDR3 protein is listed once, alongside the most common genes and DNA of its rows. The V and J calls here are based on TCRdb, not the publication. Recorded for this sample are tens of thousands of distinct CDR3 sequences; more than 5.5% of them occurred a single time. The ten largest clones represent less than 3.5% of the sample.

The sample holds a few counts of this clonotype. Its antigen is still unknown. Base qualities are not at hand, and no much larger clone is one base apart. CDR3 length: 14 amino acids, cysteine to phenylalanine. Of all the DNA, just the CDR3 is kept, 42 bases in frame from base 1. CDR1 and CDR2 are read off the germline V gene (reference sequence) as SEHNR and FQNEAQ. Here V drops 5 bases and J drops 4 bases, and the junction holds 7 bases not matched to any gene. This material consisted of whole blood, taken at baseline. The rearrangement combines TRBV7-9 with TRBJ2-7, and 8 bases in between align with TRBD1. The sequence derives from an adult who was a healthcare worker with PCR-confirmed SARS-CoV-2 infection or an uninfected control (not recorded which). The DNA sequence follows: TGTGCCAGCAGCACAGACAGGGGATCTTACGAGCAGTACTTC. It codes for CASSTDRGSYEQYF.